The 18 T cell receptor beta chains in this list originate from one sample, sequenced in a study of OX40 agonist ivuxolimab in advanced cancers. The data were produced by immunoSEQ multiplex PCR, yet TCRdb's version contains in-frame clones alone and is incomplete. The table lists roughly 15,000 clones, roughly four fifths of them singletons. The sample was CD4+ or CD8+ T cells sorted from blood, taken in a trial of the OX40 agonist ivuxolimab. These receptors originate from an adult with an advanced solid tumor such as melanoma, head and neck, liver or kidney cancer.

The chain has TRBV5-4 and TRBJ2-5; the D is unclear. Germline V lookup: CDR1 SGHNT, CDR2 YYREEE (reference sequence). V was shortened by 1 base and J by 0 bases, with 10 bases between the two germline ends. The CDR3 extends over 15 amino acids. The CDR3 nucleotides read TGTGCCAGCAGCTTGATCGGAGAGTACCAAGAGACCCAGTACTTC. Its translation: CASSLIGEYQETQYF.

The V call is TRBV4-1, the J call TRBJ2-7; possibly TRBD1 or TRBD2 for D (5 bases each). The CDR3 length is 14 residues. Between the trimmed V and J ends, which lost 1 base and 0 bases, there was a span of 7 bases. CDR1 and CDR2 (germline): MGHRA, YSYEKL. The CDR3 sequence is CASSQGGSSYEQYF. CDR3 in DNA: TGCGCCAGCAGCCAAGGGGGGAGCTCCTACGAGCAGTACTTC.

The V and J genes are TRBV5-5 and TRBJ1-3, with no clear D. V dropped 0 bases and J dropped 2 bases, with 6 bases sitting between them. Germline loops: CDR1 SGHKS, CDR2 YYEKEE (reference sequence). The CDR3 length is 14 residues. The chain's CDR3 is CASSLVGPGNTIYF. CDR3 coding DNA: TGTGCCAGCAGCTTGGTTGGCCCTGGAAACACCATATATTTT.

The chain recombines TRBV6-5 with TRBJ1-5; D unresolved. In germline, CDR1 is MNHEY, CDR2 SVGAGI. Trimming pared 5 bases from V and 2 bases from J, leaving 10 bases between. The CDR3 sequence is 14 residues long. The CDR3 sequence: CASSHTVRNQPQHF. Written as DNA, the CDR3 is TGTGCCAGCAGTCACACCGTACGCAATCAGCCCCAGCATTTT.

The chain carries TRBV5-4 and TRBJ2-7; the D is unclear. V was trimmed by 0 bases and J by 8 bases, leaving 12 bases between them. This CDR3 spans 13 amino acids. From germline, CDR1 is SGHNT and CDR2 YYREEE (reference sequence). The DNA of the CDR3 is TGTGCCAGCAGCTTGGGACTCGGCGAGCAGCAGTACTTC. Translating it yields CASSLGLGEQQYF.

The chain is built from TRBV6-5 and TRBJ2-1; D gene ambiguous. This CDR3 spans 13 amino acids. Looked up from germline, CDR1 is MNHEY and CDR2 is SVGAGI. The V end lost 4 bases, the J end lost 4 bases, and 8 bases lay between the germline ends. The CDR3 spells CASSLRFYNEQFF. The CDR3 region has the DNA TGTGCCAGCAGTTTGAGGTTTTACAATGAGCAGTTCTTC.

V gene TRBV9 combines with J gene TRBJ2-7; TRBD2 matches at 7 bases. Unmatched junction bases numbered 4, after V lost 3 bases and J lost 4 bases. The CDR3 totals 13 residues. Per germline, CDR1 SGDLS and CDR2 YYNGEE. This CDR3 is CASSAPLAYEQYF. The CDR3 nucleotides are TGTGCCAGCAGCGCGCCACTAGCGTACGAGCAGTACTTC.

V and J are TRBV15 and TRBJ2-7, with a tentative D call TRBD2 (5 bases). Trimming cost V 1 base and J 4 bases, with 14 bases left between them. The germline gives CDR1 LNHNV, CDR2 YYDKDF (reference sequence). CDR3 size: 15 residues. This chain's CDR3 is CATSRAGNLGYEQYF. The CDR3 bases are TGTGCCACCAGCAGAGCGGGGAACTTGGGGTACGAGCAGTACTTC.

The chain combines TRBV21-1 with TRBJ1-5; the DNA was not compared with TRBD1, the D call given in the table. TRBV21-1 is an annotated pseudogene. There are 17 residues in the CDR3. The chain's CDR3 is CASSKGTGIVLGLPQHF. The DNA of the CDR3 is TGTGCCAGCAGCAAAGGGACAGGGATAGTCTTGGGTCTGCCCCAGCATTTT.

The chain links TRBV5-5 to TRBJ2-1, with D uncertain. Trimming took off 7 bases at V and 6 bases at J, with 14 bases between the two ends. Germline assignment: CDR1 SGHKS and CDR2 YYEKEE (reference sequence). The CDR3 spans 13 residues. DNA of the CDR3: TGTGCCAGCCTCCGGGTGAGCCTCAATGAGCAGTTCTTC. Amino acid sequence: CASLRVSLNEQFF.

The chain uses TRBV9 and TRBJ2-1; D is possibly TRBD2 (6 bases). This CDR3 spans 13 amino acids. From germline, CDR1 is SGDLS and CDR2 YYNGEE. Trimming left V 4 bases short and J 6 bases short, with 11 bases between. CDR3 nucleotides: TGTGCCAGCAGCCGCTCCGGGGGCAATGAGCAGTTCTTC. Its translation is CASSRSGGNEQFF.

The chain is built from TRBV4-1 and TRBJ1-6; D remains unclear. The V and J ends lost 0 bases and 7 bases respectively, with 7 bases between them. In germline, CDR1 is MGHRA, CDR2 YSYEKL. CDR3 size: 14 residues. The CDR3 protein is CASSQDAGNSPLHF. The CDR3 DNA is TGCGCCAGCAGCCAAGACGCGGGGAATTCACCCCTCCACTTT.

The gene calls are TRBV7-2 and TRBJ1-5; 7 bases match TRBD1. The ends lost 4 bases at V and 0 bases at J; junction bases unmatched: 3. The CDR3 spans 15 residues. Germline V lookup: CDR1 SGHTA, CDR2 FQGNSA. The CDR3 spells CASSSGQYSNQPQHF. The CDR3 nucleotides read TGTGCCAGCAGCTCGGGACAGTATAGCAATCAGCCCCAGCATTTT.

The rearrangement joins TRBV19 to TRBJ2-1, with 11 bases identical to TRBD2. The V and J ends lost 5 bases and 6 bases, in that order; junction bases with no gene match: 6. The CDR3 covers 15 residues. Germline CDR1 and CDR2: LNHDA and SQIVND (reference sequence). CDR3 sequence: CASSLAGGTFNEQFF. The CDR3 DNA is TGTGCCAGTAGTTTAGCGGGAGGGACTTTCAATGAGCAGTTCTTC.

CDR3 sequence (DNA): TGTGCCAGCACCAGGACTAGTCGTTCCAATGAGCAGTTCTTC. Amino acid sequence: CASTRTSRSNEQFF. V is TRBV25-1 and J is TRBJ2-1, with 7 bases identical to TRBD2. The germline CDR1 and CDR2 sequences are MGHDK and SYGVNS. With 7 bases clipped from V and 6 bases from J, the junction kept 9 bases outside the gene matches. CDR3 size: 14 residues.

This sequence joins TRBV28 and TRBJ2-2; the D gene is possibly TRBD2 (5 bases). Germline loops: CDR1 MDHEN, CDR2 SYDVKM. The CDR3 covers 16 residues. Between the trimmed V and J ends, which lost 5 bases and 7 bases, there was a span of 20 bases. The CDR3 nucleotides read TGTGCCAGCAGTCTCCTCCTACTAGAACTAGACGGGGAGCTGTTTTTT. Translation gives CASSLLLLELDGELFF.

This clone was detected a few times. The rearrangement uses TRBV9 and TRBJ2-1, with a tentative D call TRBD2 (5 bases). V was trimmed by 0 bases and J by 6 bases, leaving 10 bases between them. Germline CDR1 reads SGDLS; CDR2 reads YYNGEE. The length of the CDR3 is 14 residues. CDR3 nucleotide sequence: TGTGCCAGCAGCGTAGGGACTCCCCCCAATGAGCAGTTCTTC. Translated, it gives CASSVGTPPNEQFF.

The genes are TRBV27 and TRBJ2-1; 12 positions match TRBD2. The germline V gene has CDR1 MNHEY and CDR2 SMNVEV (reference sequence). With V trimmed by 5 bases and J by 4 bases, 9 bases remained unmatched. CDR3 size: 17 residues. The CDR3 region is CASSPLAGGSMYNEQFF. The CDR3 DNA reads TGTGCCAGCAGTCCTCTAGCGGGAGGGTCGATGTACAATGAGCAGTTCTTC.